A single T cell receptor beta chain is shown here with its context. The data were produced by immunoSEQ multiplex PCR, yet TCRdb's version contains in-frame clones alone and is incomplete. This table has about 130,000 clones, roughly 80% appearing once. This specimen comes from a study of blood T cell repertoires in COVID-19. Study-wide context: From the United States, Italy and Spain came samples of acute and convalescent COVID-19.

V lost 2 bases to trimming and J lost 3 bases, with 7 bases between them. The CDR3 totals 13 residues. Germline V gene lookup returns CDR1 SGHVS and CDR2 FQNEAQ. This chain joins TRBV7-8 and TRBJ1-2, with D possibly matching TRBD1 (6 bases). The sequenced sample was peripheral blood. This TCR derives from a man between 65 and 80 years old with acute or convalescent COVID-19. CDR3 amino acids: CASSLNRDYGYTF. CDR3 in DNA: TGTGCCAGCAGCTTAAACAGGGACTATGGCTACACCTTC.